This T cell receptor beta chain was recorded in a study of sequential checkpoint blockade in melanoma (dated by TCRdb to the late 2010s). Looking at the study overall: Patients were assigned by 1:1 randomization to either first-line nivolumab followed by ipilimumab (arm A) or ipilimumab followed by nivolumab (arm B). Maintenance nivolumab was given following each of the two trial sequences. TCRbeta immunosequencing was performed on DNA from 91 pretreatment melanoma tumor samples. Matched tumor biopsies were taken from around 22 patients before treatment and at week 13, after single-agent nivolumab (arm A) or ipilimumab (arm B). Roughly 85% of the matched pre- and post-treatment tumor biopsy pairs came from the same lesion.

A remark on this clone: Its target antigen remains unknown. Nothing much larger sits one base from this clone, and base qualities are not available.

The meaning of the sample's treatment or condition label: randomized to nivolumab then ipilimumab (arm A) or the reverse (arm B). None of the patients in the trial had previously been given DNA-damaging chemotherapy. The samples were obtained from melanoma patients enrolled in CheckMate 064, an open-label, randomized phase II trial testing sequential checkpoint blockade. Genomic DNA from formalin-fixed paraffin-embedded (FFPE) tissue samples was used for tumor TCR sequencing. The immunoSEQ Assay was used to immunosequence TCRbeta CDR3 regions from genomic DNA. Before high-throughput sequencing, genomic DNA was amplified using bias-controlled multiplex PCR. In the original analysis: To quantify the absolute abundance of each unique TCRbeta CDR3 region, the sequences were collapsed and filtered. Clonality, defined as 1 minus Pielou's evenness, was calculated using only productive rearrangements. Tumor T-cell fraction was computed by normalizing TCRbeta template counts to usable DNA, estimated from several housekeeping genes. A previously published method was used to identify clones with significantly greater frequencies in on-treatment samples than in baseline samples. This is the immuneACCESS table as TCRdb keeps it, with only in-frame sequences that have V and J called. A part of the clones is gone; compared with another copy, unresolved V genes explain less than half, and the rest is unexplained. V, J and clone size are taken as reported in that table, and D and trimming were inferred from the DNA itself. Across this sample there are 5,000 to 8,000 clones, with 15% to 20% seen only once. Roughly 16% of the sample is taken by the ten largest.

V has 5 bases trimmed and J has 7 bases trimmed; junction bases matching no gene number 7. For CDR1 and CDR2, the germline V gene lists MNHGY and SAAAGT. From the cysteine through the phenylalanine, the CDR3 covers 16 amino acids. The only DNA kept is the CDR3, 48 bases in frame from the first base. Beyond this particular receptor, the publication reports: Achieving clinical benefit was about 30 times more likely for patients whose tumor T-cell fraction and clonality increased by week 13. In the nivolumab-first arm (arm A), pretreatment tumor TIL clonality was associated with response (P = .04). Small sample sizes and reduced statistical power limited the analyses of tumor T-cell fraction within each arm. Validation of the response-prediction model combining TCR metrics and mutation burden is needed in larger, independent patient cohorts. Tumor T-cell fraction and clonality were found to correlate with PD-L1 staining and CD8+ T-cell counts but not with mutational load.

Specimen: tumor tissue (inferred from file names), collected from a patient given nivolumab and ipilimumab in sequence. Rearrangement joined TRBV6-8 to TRBJ1-6; 11 bases in between match TRBD1. The TCR was taken from a human donor with melanoma. The CDR3 has the sequence CASSRTGTGGNSPLHF. The DNA sequence is as follows: TGTGCCAGCAGTCGAACCGGGACAGGGGGAAATTCACCCCTCCACTTT.